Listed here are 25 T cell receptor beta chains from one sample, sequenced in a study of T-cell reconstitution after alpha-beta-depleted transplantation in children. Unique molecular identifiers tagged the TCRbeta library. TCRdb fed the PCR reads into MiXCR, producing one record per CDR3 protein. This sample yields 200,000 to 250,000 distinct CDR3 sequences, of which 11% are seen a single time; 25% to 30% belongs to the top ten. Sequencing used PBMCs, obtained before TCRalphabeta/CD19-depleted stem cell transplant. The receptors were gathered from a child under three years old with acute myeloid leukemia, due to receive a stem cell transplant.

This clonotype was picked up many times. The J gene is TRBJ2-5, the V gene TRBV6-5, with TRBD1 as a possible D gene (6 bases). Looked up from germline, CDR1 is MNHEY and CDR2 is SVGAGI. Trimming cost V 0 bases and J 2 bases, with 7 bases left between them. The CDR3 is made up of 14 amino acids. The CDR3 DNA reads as TGTGCCAGCAGTTACTCGAGGGGGCAAGAGACCCAGTACTTC. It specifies CASSYSRGQETQYF.

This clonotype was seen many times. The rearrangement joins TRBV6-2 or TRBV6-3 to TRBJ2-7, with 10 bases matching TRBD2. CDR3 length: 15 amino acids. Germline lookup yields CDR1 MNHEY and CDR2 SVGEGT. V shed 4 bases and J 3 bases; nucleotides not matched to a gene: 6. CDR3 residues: CASSLLAGAVYEQYF. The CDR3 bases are TGTGCCAGCAGTTTGCTAGCGGGAGCGGTCTACGAGCAGTACTTC.

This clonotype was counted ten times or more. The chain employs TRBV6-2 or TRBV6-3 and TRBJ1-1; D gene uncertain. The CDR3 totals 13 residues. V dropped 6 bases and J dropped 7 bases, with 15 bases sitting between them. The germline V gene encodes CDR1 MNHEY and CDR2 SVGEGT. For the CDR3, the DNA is TGTGCCAGCAGGTTTGCGGGGAAGATTGAAGCTTTCTTT. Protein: CASRFAGKIEAFF.

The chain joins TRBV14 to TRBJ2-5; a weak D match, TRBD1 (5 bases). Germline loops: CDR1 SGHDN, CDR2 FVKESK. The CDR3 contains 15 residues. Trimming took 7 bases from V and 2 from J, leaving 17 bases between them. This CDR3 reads CASNRLGAGQETQYF. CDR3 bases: TGTGCCAGCAACCGACTTGGGGCCGGACAAGAGACCCAGTACTTC.

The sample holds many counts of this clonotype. The CDR3 DNA reads TGTGCCAGCAGCCATTATATGACAGGGTCCAACTATGGCTACACCTTC. This translates into CASSHYMTGSNYGYTF. The rearrangement uses TRBV5-8 and TRBJ1-2; TRBD1 matches 7 bases. CDR3 size: 16 residues. Germline V gene data show CDR1 as SGHTS and CDR2 as YDEGEE. The junction had 11 bases not matched to a gene; V was cut back by 4 bases and J by 2 bases.

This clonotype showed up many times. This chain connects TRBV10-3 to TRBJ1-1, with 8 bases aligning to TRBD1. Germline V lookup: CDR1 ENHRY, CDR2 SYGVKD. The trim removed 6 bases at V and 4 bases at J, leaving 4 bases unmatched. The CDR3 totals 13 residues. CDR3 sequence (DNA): TGTGCCATCAGACAGGGGGGAGCCACTGAAGCTTTCTTT. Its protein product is CAIRQGGATEAFF.

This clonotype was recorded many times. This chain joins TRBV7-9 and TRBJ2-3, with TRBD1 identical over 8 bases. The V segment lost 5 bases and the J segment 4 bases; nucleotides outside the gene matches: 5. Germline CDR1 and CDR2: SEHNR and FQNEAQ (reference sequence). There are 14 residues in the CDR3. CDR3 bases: TGTGCCAGCAGCCCGACGGACAGGGCAGATACGCAGTATTTT. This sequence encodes CASSPTDRADTQYF.

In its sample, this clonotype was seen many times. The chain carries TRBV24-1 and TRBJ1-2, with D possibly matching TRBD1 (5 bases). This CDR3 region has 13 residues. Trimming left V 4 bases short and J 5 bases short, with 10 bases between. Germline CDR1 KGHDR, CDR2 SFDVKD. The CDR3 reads CATSDPSGYGYTF. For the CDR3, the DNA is TGTGCCACCAGTGACCCATCAGGGTATGGCTACACCTTC.

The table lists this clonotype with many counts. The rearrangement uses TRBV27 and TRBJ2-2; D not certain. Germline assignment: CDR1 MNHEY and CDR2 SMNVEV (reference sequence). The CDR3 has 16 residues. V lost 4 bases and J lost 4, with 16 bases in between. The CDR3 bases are TGTGCCAGCAGTTCCCCCCGACGGTTAATCACCGGGGAGCTGTTTTTT. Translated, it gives CASSSPRRLITGELFF.

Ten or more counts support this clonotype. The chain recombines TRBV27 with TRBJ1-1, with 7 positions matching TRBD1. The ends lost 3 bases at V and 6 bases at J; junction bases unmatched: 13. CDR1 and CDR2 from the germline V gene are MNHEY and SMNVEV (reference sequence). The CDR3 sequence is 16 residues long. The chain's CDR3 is CASSFILGTALSEAFF. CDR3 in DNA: TGTGCCAGCAGTTTCATTCTCGGGACAGCTTTATCTGAAGCTTTCTTT.

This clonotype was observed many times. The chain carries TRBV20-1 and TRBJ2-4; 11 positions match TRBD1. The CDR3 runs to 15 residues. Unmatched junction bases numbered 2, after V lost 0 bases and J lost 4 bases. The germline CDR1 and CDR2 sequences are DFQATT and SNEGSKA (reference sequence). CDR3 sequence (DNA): TGCAGTGCTAGAGATCGGGACAGGGGGAAAAACATTCAGTACTTC. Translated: CSARDRDRGKNIQYF.

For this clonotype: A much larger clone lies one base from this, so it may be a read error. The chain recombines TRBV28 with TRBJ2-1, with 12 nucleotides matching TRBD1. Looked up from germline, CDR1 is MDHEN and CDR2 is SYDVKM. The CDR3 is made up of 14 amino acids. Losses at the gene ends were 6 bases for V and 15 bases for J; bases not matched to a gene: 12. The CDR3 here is CASRLGTGGVRGFF. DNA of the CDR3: TGTGCCAGCAGGTTGGGGACAGGGGGCGTGAGGGGGTTCTTC.

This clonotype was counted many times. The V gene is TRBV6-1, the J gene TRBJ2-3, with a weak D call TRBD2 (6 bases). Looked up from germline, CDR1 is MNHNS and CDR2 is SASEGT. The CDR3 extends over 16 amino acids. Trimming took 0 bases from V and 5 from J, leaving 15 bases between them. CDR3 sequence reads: CASSEASSARGDTQYF. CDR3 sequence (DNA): TGTGCCAGCAGTGAAGCTAGTAGCGCGCGGGGAGATACGCAGTATTTT.

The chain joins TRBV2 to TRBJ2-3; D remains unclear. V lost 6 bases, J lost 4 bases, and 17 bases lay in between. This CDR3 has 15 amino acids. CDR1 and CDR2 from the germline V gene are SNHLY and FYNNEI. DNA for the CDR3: TGTGCCAGCAGCCCCGGTGCCAGGAATGCAGATACGCAGTATTTT. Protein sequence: CASSPGARNADTQYF.

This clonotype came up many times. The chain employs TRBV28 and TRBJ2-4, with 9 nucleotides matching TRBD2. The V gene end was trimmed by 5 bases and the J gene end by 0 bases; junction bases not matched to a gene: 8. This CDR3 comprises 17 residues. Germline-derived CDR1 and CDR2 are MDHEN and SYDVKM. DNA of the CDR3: TGTGCCAGCAGTCTCCCGGGACTAGCCTTAGCCAAAAACATTCAGTACTTC. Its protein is CASSLPGLALAKNIQYF.

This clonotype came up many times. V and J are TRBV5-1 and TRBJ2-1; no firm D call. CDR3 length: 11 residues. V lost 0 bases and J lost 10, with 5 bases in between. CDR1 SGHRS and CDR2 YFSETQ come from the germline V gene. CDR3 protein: CASSLDTEQFF. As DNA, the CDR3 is TGCGCCAGCAGCTTGGATACAGAGCAGTTCTTC. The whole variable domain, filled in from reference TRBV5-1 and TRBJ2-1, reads KAGVTQTPRYLIKTRGQQVTLSCSPISGHRSVSWYQQTPGQGLQFLFEYFSETQRNKGNFPGRFSGRQFSNSRSEMNVSTLELGDSALYLCASSLDTEQFFGPGTRLTVL.

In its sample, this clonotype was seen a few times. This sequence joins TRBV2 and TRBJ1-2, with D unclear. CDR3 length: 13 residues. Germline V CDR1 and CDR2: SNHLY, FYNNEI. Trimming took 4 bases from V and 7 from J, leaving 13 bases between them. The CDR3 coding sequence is TGTGCCAGCAGTGTTTATAGGCTGAGTGGCTACACCTTC. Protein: CASSVYRLSGYTF.

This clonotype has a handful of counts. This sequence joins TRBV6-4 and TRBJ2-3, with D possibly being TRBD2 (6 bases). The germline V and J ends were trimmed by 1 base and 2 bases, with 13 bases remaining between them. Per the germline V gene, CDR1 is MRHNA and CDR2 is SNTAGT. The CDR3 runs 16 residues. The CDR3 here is CASSDFTGAPTDTQYF. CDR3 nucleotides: TGTGCCAGCAGTGACTTCACGGGAGCCCCCACAGATACGCAGTATTTT.

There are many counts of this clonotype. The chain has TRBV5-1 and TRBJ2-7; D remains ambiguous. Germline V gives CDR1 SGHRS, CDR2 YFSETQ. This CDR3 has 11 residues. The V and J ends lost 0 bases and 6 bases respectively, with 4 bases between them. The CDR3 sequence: CASSLESEQYF. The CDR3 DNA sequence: TGCGCCAGCAGCTTGGAGAGCGAGCAGTACTTC.

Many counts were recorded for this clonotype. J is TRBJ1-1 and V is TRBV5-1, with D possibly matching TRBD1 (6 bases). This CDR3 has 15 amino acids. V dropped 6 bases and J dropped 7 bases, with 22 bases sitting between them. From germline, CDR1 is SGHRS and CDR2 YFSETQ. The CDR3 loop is CASTQTRDTFSEAFF. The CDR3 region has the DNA TGCGCCAGCACCCAGACCCGGGACACCTTCAGTGAAGCTTTCTTT.

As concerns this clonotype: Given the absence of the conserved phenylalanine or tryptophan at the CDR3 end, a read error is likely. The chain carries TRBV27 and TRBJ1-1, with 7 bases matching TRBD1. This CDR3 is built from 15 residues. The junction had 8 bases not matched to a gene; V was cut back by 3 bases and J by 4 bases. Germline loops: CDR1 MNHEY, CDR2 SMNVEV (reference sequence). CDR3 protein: CASSFIGGQGTEAFL. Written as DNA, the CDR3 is TGTGCCAGCAGTTTTATAGGGGGCCAGGGCACTGAAGCTTTCCTT.

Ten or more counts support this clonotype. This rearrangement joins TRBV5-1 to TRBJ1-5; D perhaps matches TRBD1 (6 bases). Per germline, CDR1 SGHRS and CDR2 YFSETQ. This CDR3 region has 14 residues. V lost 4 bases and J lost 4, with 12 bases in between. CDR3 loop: CASSPRTVNQPQHF. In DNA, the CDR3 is TGCGCCAGCAGCCCGCGGACAGTGAATCAGCCCCAGCATTTT.

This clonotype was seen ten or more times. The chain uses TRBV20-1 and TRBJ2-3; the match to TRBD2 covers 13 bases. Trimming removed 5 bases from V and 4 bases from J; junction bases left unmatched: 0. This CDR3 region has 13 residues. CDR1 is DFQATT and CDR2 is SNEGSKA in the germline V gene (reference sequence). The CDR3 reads CSAGLAGADTQYF. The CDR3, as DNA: TGCAGTGCTGGACTAGCGGGAGCAGATACGCAGTATTTT.

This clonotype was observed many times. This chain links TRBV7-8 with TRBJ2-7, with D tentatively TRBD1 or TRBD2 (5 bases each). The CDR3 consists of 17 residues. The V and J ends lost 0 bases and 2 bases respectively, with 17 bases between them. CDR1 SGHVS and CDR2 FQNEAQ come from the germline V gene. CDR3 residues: CASSLAGLEAVAYEQYF. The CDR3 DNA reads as TGTGCCAGCAGCTTAGCGGGGCTGGAGGCGGTGGCCTACGAGCAGTACTTC.

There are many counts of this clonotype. CDR3 in amino acids: CASSLIQGANEQYF. As DNA, the CDR3 is TGTGCCAGCAGTTTAATACAGGGGGCCAACGAGCAGTACTTC. The chain is built from TRBV28 and TRBJ2-7, with 9 bases lining up with TRBD1. The CDR3 extends over 14 amino acids. The V and J ends lost 2 bases and 5 bases, in that order; junction bases with no gene match: 4. The germline gives CDR1 MDHEN, CDR2 SYDVKM. The full variable domain, in which reference TRBV28 and TRBJ2-7 provide the parts outside the CDR3, is DVKVTQSSRYLVKRTGEKVFLECVQDMDHENMFWYRQDPGLGLRLIYFSYDVKMKEKGDIPEGYSVSREKKERFSLILESASTNQTSMYLCASSLIQGANEQYFGPGTRLTVT.